This T cell receptor beta chain is drawn from a study of CD8+ T cells in alopecia areata. Stated treatment: oral pan-JAK inhibitor, 5-10 mg twice daily. This clone was counted many times. The antigen remains undetermined. Investigators isolated RNA and reverse transcribed it into cDNA to act as the sequencing template. TCRdb's copy holds only in-frame clones and misses some; the assay was immunoSEQ multiplex PCR. Among about 270,000 clones listed, over 45% were seen once. Findings and limits, study-wide: Within the top 100, expanded CD8+ clones significantly decreased with tofacitinib, as did scalp clonality.

The receptor was derived from a human donor with alopecia areata. The specimen was CD4+ T cells sorted from blood, collected at roughly week 53, from a patient treated with tofacitinib.

This CDR3 reads CASSYVGTAKETQYF. The DNA for the CDR3 is TGTGCCAGCAGTTACGTTGGGACAGCCAAAGAGACCCAGTACTTC. The rearrangement links TRBV6-5 to TRBJ2-5, with TRBD1 identical over 7 bases. This CDR3 is built from 15 residues. CDR1 is MNHEY, CDR2 SVGAGI, per germline. V dropped 2 bases and J dropped 3; count of bases not matched to a gene: 6.